A single sample gave rise to the 22 T cell receptor beta chains below, sequenced in a study of patients and donors after allogeneic stem cell transplantation. TCRdb fed the RT-PCR reads into MiXCR, producing one record per CDR3 protein. The sample comprises approximately 33,000 distinct CDR3 sequences, 6.5% to 7% of which are singletons, and roughly 34% rests with the top ten. Sequencing used blood, either unsorted or a sorted T cell fraction (not recorded which). The receptors originated from a human donor who was either an allogeneic HSCT recipient or a stem cell or donor lymphocyte infusion donor (not recorded which). It is not recorded whose cells these are; they may come from a transplant donor.

The chain recombines TRBV5-1 with TRBJ2-7; TRBD1 agrees at 7 bases. The CDR3 is 17 amino acids. With V trimmed by 0 bases and J by 2 bases, 11 bases remained unmatched. CDR1 and CDR2 from the germline V gene are SGHRS and YFSETQ. The CDR3 loop is CASSLAAITGVPYEQYF. The CDR3, as DNA: TGCGCCAGCAGCTTGGCGGCGATCACAGGGGTACCCTACGAGCAGTACTTC.

This clonotype came up many times. The chain is built from TRBV18 and TRBJ2-7, with D possibly being TRBD1 (5 bases). With 2 bases removed from V and 0 bases from J, the gap between germline ends came to 11 bases. The CDR3 length is 15 residues. Germline CDR1 is KGHSH and CDR2 is LQKENI. CDR3 sequence (DNA): TGTGCCAGCTCACCATCTACAGGATCCTCCTACGAGCAGTACTTC. Its protein is CASSPSTGSSYEQYF.

The chain is built from TRBV28 and TRBJ2-7; D remains unclear. The V gene's germline CDR1 is MDHEN and CDR2 SYDVKM. The CDR3 is 12 residues long. V lost 2 bases and J lost 3, with 5 bases in between. The CDR3 is CASSLLGYEQYF. DNA of the CDR3: TGTGCCAGCAGTTTACTGGGCTACGAGCAGTACTTC.

CDR3 bases: TGTGCCAGCAGTGCCGAGAAGAGGAATAATTCACCCCTCCACTTT. Protein sequence: CASSAEKRNNSPLHF. The rearrangement uses TRBV2 and TRBJ1-6, with D hard to call. Germline V gene sequence: CDR1 SNHLY, CDR2 FYNNEI. The V end lost 4 bases, the J end lost 5 bases, and 12 bases lay between the germline ends. The CDR3 contains 15 residues.

This clonotype was observed many times. The CDR3, as DNA: TGCGCCAGCAGCTTACAGGCGTCCTACAATGAGCAGTTCTTC. This encodes CASSLQASYNEQFF. The chain employs TRBV5-1 and TRBJ2-1; possibly TRBD1 for D (5 bases). V dropped 2 bases and J dropped 1 base, with 7 bases sitting between them. The V gene's germline CDR1 is SGHRS and CDR2 YFSETQ. The CDR3 is made up of 14 amino acids.

The chain recombines TRBV7-2 with TRBJ1-3; perhaps TRBD1 as D (6 bases). Deletions cut 1 base from V and 0 bases from J, with 13 bases between. Germline loops: CDR1 SGHTA, CDR2 FQGNSA. This CDR3 region has 17 residues. The DNA for the CDR3 is TGTGCCAGCAGCTTAGTGGGGGCAGGGCACTCTGGAAACACCATATATTTT. This encodes CASSLVGAGHSGNTIYF.

This clonotype occurred many times. The V call is TRBV15, the J call TRBJ2-1, with D maybe TRBD2 (6 bases). The V end lost 6 bases, the J end lost 5 bases, and 17 bases lay between the germline ends. Germline lookup yields CDR1 LNHNV and CDR2 YYDKDF (reference sequence). The CDR3 length is 15 residues. This CDR3 reads CATRKQNRGNNEQFF. The CDR3 bases are TGTGCCACCAGAAAACAGAACCGGGGGAACAATGAGCAGTTCTTC.

This clonotype was counted many times. The rearrangement links TRBV19 to TRBJ1-1, with D maybe TRBD1 (6 bases). CDR1 LNHDA and CDR2 SQIVND come from the germline V gene (reference sequence). The CDR3 contains 11 residues. V gave up 7 bases and J gave up 6 bases, with 9 bases separating them. CDR3 residues: CASKRGAEAFF. The CDR3 region has the DNA TGTGCCAGTAAGAGGGGGGCTGAAGCTTTCTTT. Complete variable domain (other parts from reference TRBV19 and TRBJ1-1): DGGITQSPKYLFRKEGQNVTLSCEQNLNHDAMYWYRQDPGQGLRLIYYSQIVNDFQKGDIAEGYSVSREKKESFPLTVTSAQKNPTAFYLCASKRGAEAFFGQGTRLTVV.

This clonotype was counted between two and nine times. CDR3 DNA: TGTGCCAGCAGCCAAGAGGCCCTCTCGACTAGCGGGAGAGAGACCCAGTACTTC. Its translation: CASSQEALSTSGRETQYF. The V and J genes are TRBV4-2 and TRBJ2-5; 12 nucleotides align to TRBD2. The V and J ends lost 0 bases and 4 bases, in that order; junction bases with no gene match: 9. In germline, CDR1 is LGHNA, CDR2 YNFKEQ. This CDR3 is built from 18 residues.

Ten or more counts support this clonotype. The rearrangement joins TRBV2 to TRBJ2-1; 10 bases are a match to TRBD2. The germline gives CDR1 SNHLY, CDR2 FYNNEI. The V gene end was trimmed by 9 bases and the J gene end by 3 bases; junction bases not matched to a gene: 8. The CDR3 length is 15 residues. The CDR3 DNA is TGTGCCAGAGCGGGAGGGCCCTCACACTACAATGAGCAGTTCTTC. This sequence encodes CARAGGPSHYNEQFF.

This clonotype was seen repeatedly, ten times or more. This chain uses TRBV4-3 with TRBJ2-7; no clear D gene. Trimming took 0 bases from V and 2 from J, leaving 5 bases between them. The CDR3 sequence is 13 residues long. Germline V CDR1 and CDR2: LGHNA, YSLEER. The CDR3 DNA follows: TGCGCCAGCAGCCAAGAACTGACCTACGAGCAGTACTTC. Its protein product is CASSQELTYEQYF.

The V gene is TRBV28, the J gene TRBJ2-7; 7 nucleotides line up with TRBD1. V lost 6 bases, J lost 4 bases, and 9 bases stayed unmatched. Germline-derived CDR1 and CDR2 are MDHEN and SYDVKM. This CDR3 is 14 amino acids long. DNA of the CDR3: TGTGCCAGCAGGAAGGGGGCGCCGGGGTACGAGCAGTACTTC. Translation gives CASRKGAPGYEQYF. Combining the CDR3 with reference TRBV28 and TRBJ2-7 gives the whole variable domain DVKVTQSSRYLVKRTGEKVFLECVQDMDHENMFWYRQDPGLGLRLIYFSYDVKMKEKGDIPEGYSVSREKKERFSLILESASTNQTSMYLCASRKGAPGYEQYFGPGTRLTVT.

A few counts support this clonotype. J is TRBJ2-1 and V is TRBV4-1; the match to TRBD2 covers 10 bases. V shed 1 base, J shed 6 bases, and the junction held 6 bases outside the gene matches. From germline, CDR1 is MGHRA and CDR2 YSYEKL. The CDR3 has 16 residues. Written as DNA, the CDR3 is TGCGCCAGCAGCCAAGTAGGGGGACTAGCGCGCAATGAGCAGTTCTTC. Its protein is CASSQVGGLARNEQFF.

The rearrangement links TRBV15 to TRBJ2-3; D is perhaps TRBD2 (6 bases). Germline V CDR1 and CDR2: LNHNV, YYDKDF (reference sequence). This CDR3 region has 17 residues. V was cut by 4 bases and J by 0 bases, with 17 bases left in between. This CDR3 reads CATSNWWEVESTDTQYF. The CDR3, as DNA: TGTGCCACCAGCAACTGGTGGGAGGTCGAGAGCACAGATACGCAGTATTTT. The full variable domain, rest sourced from reference TRBV15 and TRBJ2-3, is DAMVIQNPRYQVTQFGKPVTLSCSQTLNHNVMYWYQQKSSQAPKLLFHYYDKDFNNEADTPDNFQSRRPNTSFCFLDIRSPGLGDTAMYLCATSNWWEVESTDTQYFGPGTRLTVL.

This sequence joins TRBV15 and TRBJ2-7; 15 bases line up with TRBD2. V was pared by 3 bases and J by 2 bases, with 2 bases of the junction left unmatched. The CDR3 has 16 residues. Germline assignment: CDR1 LNHNV and CDR2 YYDKDF (reference sequence). The CDR3 sequence: CATSSGTSGRPYEQYF. CDR3 DNA sequence: TGTGCCACCAGCAGCGGGACTAGCGGGAGGCCCTACGAGCAGTACTTC. Based on the CDR3 plus reference TRBV15 and TRBJ2-7, the full variable domain is DAMVIQNPRYQVTQFGKPVTLSCSQTLNHNVMYWYQQKSSQAPKLLFHYYDKDFNNEADTPDNFQSRRPNTSFCFLDIRSPGLGDTAMYLCATSSGTSGRPYEQYFGPGTRLTVT.

In this sample, this clonotype turned up many times. The chain links TRBV11-2 to TRBJ2-1; TRBD2 agrees at 13 bases. V lost 4 bases and J lost 1; bases outside the gene matches: 10. The V gene's germline CDR1 is SGHAT and CDR2 FQNNGV. The CDR3 contains 19 residues. The CDR3: CASSSRRLAGGSSYNEQFF. DNA of the CDR3: TGTGCCAGCAGCTCCAGGCGACTAGCGGGAGGCTCATCCTACAATGAGCAGTTCTTC.

This clonotype was recorded many times. This chain joins TRBV20-1 and TRBJ2-5; 9 nucleotides align to TRBD2. This CDR3 contains 13 residues. Germline-derived CDR1 and CDR2 are DFQATT and SNEGSKA (reference sequence). The V gene end was trimmed by 3 bases and the J gene end by 5 bases; junction bases not matched to a gene: 4. The CDR3 sequence: CSARLAGRETQYF. CDR3 coding DNA: TGCAGTGCTAGGCTAGCGGGGCGGGAGACCCAGTACTTC.

This chain uses TRBV9 with TRBJ1-2; weak D call: TRBD1 (5 bases). Germline assignment: CDR1 SGDLS and CDR2 YYNGEE. V dropped 0 bases and J dropped 7 bases, with 19 bases sitting between them. The CDR3 is made up of 16 amino acids. This CDR3 reads CASSVEGVALAIGYTF. The DNA of the CDR3 is TGTGCCAGCAGCGTAGAAGGGGTGGCTTTGGCGATTGGCTACACCTTC. Together with reference TRBV9 and TRBJ1-2, the CDR3 gives the full variable domain: DSGVTQTPKHLITATGQRVTLRCSPRSGDLSVYWYQQSLDQGLQFLIQYYNGEERAKGNILERFSAQQFPDLHSELNLSSLELGDSALYFCASSVEGVALAIGYTFGSGTRLTVV.

This clonotype came up many times. The chain joins TRBV4-2 to TRBJ2-3; no reliable D call. V was cut by 0 bases and J by 2 bases, with 12 bases left in between. Germline-derived CDR1 and CDR2 are LGHNA and YNFKEQ. The CDR3 has 16 amino acids. The CDR3 DNA follows: TGTGCCAGCAGCCAAGAGGTGCGGCAAATCACAGATACGCAGTATTTT. It codes for CASSQEVRQITDTQYF.

This clonotype appeared many times. The chain recombines TRBV6-5 with TRBJ1-1, with D possibly being TRBD1 (5 bases). This CDR3 spans 13 amino acids. Trimming shortened V by 6 bases and J by 4 bases, and 12 bases separated the two germline ends. The germline CDR1 and CDR2 sequences are MNHEY and SVGAGI. The CDR3 nucleotides are TGTGCCAGCAGCCGTTCGGGGGGCACTGAAGCTTTCTTT. Its protein is CASSRSGGTEAFF.

J is TRBJ2-2 and V is TRBV6-1, with D possibly being TRBD2 (6 bases). Germline V CDR1 and CDR2: MNHNS, SASEGT. The V end was cut by 7 bases, the J end by 0 bases, with 9 bases between. This CDR3 is built from 14 residues. CDR3 nucleotides: TGTGCCAGCATAGCGGTCGCGAACACCGGGGAGCTGTTTTTT. This sequence encodes CASIAVANTGELFF.

This clonotype was seen only a few times. The CDR3, as DNA: TGTGCCATCGCCGGGACTAGCGGGCAAGAGACCCAGTACTTC. It yields the protein CAIAGTSGQETQYF. The chain couples TRBV10-3 to TRBJ2-5; 12 nucleotides match TRBD2. This CDR3 has 14 amino acids. J gave up 2 bases and V 8 bases, and 3 bases lay outside the gene matches. Germline V gene data show CDR1 as ENHRY and CDR2 as SYGVKD.